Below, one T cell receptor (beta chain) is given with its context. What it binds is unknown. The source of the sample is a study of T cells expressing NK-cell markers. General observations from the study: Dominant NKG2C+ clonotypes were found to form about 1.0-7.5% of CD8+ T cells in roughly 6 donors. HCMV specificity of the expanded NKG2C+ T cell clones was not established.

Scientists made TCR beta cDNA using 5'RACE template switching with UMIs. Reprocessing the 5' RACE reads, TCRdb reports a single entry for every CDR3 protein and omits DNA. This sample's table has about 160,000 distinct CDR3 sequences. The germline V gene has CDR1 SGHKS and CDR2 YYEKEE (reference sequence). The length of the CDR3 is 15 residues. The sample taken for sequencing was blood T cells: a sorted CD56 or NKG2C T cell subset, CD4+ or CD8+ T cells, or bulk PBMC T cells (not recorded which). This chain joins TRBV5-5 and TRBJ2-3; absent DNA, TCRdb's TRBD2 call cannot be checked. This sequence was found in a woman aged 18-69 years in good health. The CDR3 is CASSSSGGHTDTQYF.